Following are 9 T cell receptor beta chains from one sample sequenced in a study of control samples from healthy donors and cancer patients. Assay used: immunoSEQ multiplex PCR; TCRdb lists only in-frame clones, some missing. The data contain 150,000 or so clones, 70% to 90% of them singletons. Sequences were obtained from blood. These receptor sequences come from a man between 18 and 35 years old in good health.

The genes are TRBV10-3 and TRBJ1-5; no clear D gene. The CDR3 spans 10 residues. Trimming shortened V by 8 bases and J by 2 bases, and 1 base separated the two germline ends. Germline values: CDR1 ENHRY, CDR2 SYGVKD. The CDR3, as DNA: TGTGCCATCGGCAATCAGCCCCAGCATTTT. Translated: CAIGNQPQHF.

The CDR3 sequence: CASSPSGGPRFEQFF. CDR3 coding DNA: TGTGCCAGCAGCCCCAGCGGGGGGCCTAGATTTGAGCAGTTCTTC. The chain employs TRBV11-2 and TRBJ2-1; 9 bases fit TRBD2. The CDR3 has 15 residues. The trim removed 5 bases at V and 9 bases at J, leaving 11 bases unmatched. The germline V gene encodes CDR1 SGHAT and CDR2 FQNNGV.

The rearrangement links TRBV11-2 to TRBJ2-5, with 7 bases aligning to TRBD2. CDR3 length: 14 amino acids. From germline, CDR1 is SGHAT and CDR2 FQNNGV. The ends lost 5 bases at V and 2 bases at J; junction bases unmatched: 5. CDR3: CASSHGGGQETQYF. CDR3 coding DNA: TGTGCCAGCAGCCATGGGGGGGGGCAAGAGACCCAGTACTTC.

The rearrangement links TRBV7-9 to TRBJ1-1; a weak D match, TRBD1 (5 bases). Trimming took 3 bases from V and 4 from J, leaving 12 bases between them. Germline CDR1 SEHNR, CDR2 FQNEAQ (reference sequence). This CDR3 region has 14 residues. CDR3 loop: CASSFSGDSTEAFF. CDR3 DNA sequence: TGTGCCAGCAGCTTCTCGGGGGACTCCACTGAAGCTTTCTTT.

This chain links TRBV9 with TRBJ2-5, with D maybe TRBD2 (6 bases). V was shortened by 4 bases and J by 2 bases, with 21 bases between the two germline ends. The CDR3 has 17 amino acids. CDR1 and CDR2 from the germline V gene are SGDLS and YYNGEE. CDR3 loop: CASSPGVGYVRQETQYF. CDR3 bases: TGTGCCAGCAGCCCGGGGGTGGGGTATGTTCGGCAAGAGACCCAGTACTTC.

The J gene is TRBJ2-7, the V gene TRBV5-4; 8 nucleotides match TRBD1. Germline V gene data show CDR1 as SGHNT and CDR2 as YYREEE (reference sequence). Germline trimming cut 4 bases from V and 0 bases from J; bases unmatched to any gene: 3. CDR3 length: 14 amino acids. CDR3 region: CASSVGTGSYEQYF. The CDR3 nucleotides read TGTGCCAGCAGCGTGGGGACAGGCTCCTACGAGCAGTACTTC.

The chain has TRBV5-1 and TRBJ2-7, with 8 bases matching TRBD1. V was pared by 0 bases and J by 0 bases, with 2 bases of the junction left unmatched. The CDR3 consists of 15 residues. Germline CDR1 is SGHRS and CDR2 is YFSETQ. CDR3 bases: TGCGCCAGCAGCTTGGTTGGACAGGGCTCCTACGAGCAGTACTTC. This sequence encodes CASSLVGQGSYEQYF.

The sample holds one count of this clone. The rearrangement uses TRBV7-9 and TRBJ2-1; D unclear. Germline CDR1 SEHNR, CDR2 FQNEAQ (reference sequence). Trimming left V 1 base short and J 7 bases short, with 8 bases between. CDR3 length: 13 residues. The CDR3, as DNA: TGTGCCAGCAGCTTAGGAGCCGGTAATGAGCAGTTCTTC. Translation: CASSLGAGNEQFF.

The chain employs TRBV19 and TRBJ2-5; D is unclear. V was clipped by 0 bases and J by 5 bases, with 4 bases between them. Per germline, CDR1 LNHDA and CDR2 SQIVND (reference sequence). This CDR3 contains 12 residues. DNA of the CDR3: TGTGCCAGTAGTATAGATCGGGAGACCCAGTACTTC. This translates into CASSIDRETQYF.